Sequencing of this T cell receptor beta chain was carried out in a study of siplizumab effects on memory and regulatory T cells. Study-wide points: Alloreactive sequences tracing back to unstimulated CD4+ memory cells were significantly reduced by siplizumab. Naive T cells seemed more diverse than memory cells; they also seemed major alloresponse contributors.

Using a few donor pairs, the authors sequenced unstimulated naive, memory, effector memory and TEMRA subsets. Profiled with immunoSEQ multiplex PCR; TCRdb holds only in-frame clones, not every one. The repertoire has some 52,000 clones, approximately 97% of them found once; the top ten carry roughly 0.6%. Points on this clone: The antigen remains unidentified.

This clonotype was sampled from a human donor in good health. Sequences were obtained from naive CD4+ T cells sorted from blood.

The CDR3 sequence is CASSSAGSEKLFF. In DNA, the CDR3 is TGTGCCAGCAGCTCCGCAGGGAGTGAAAAACTGTTTTTT. The chain joins TRBV5-5 to TRBJ1-4; D is perhaps TRBD1 (5 bases). Germline V gene data show CDR1 as SGHKS and CDR2 as YYEKEE (reference sequence). The CDR3 is 13 amino acids. Deletions cut 3 bases from V and 7 bases from J, with 10 bases between.